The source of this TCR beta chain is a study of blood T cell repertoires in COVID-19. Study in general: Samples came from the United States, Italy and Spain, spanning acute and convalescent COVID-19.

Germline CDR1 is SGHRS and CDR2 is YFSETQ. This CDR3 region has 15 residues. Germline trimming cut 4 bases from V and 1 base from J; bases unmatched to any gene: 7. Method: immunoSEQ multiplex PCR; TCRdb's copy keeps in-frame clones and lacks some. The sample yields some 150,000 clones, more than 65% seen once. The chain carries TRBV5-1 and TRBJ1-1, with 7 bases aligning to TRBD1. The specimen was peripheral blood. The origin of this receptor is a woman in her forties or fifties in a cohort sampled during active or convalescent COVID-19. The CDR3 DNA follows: TGCGCCAGCAGCCTAAGACAGGGAGGGAACACTGAAGCTTTCTTT. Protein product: CASSLRQGGNTEAFF.